The clone carrying this TCR beta chain was counted at least ten times. Arm-PCR of CDR3 regions and iRepertoire HTBI primers were the basis on which TCR beta libraries were built. TCRdb reprocessed the multiplex PCR reads with MiXCR, giving one entry per CDR3 protein. The data hold approximately 390,000 distinct CDR3 sequences, with 15% to 20% observed a single time. These data originate in a study of regulatory T cells in long-lasting Graves disease. Time point meaning: newly diagnosed GD, antithyroid drugs for less than 3 months. There was RNA extracted from PBMCs, and the TCR library was made from it. Germline V lookup: CDR1 MDHEN, CDR2 SYDVKM. This CDR3 spans 16 amino acids. Deletions cut 3 bases from V and 0 bases from J, with 15 bases between. These same records also appear under a second study, on T cells in Graves' hyperthyroidism and ophthalmopathy.

The source of this sequence is a woman aged 18-30 years with Graves disease. The rearrangement uses TRBV28 and TRBJ2-7; D assignment may be TRBD1 or TRBD2 (5 bases each). Sequencing was performed on peripheral blood mononuclear cells (PBMCs), taken at new diagnosis, from a patient treated with antithyroid drugs. The CDR3 here is CASSFNLYGGSYEQYF. The CDR3 DNA is TGTGCCAGCAGTTTTAATCTATATGGGGGCTCCTACGAGCAGTACTTC. The entire variable domain, with the rest obtained from reference TRBV28 and TRBJ2-7, is as follows: DVKVTQSSRYLVKRTGEKVFLECVQDMDHENMFWYRQDPGLGLRLIYFSYDVKMKEKGDIPEGYSVSREKKERFSLILESASTNQTSMYLCASSFNLYGGSYEQYFGPGTRLTVT.